Shown below are 8 T cell receptor beta chains from a single sample sequenced in a study of T cells in Graves' hyperthyroidism and ophthalmopathy. TCR beta CDR3 sequences were amplified from RNA transcripts. Primed by the HTBI set, a first-round RT-PCR was run on the TCR CDR3. TCRdb recomputed calls from the multiplex PCR reads with MiXCR, one row per CDR3 protein. Among approximately 500,000 distinct CDR3 sequences, 40% to 55% were seen once, and the ten largest hold around 7.7%. Source material: peripheral blood or thyroid tissue (not recorded which). The source is a woman aged 18-35 years with Graves' hyperthyroidism.

This clonotype was seen many times. The chain is built from TRBV2 and TRBJ2-7, with 11 bases that match TRBD2. V lost 9 bases and J lost 4; bases outside the gene matches: 2. The CDR3 is 12 residues long. Germline CDR1 reads SNHLY; CDR2 reads FYNNEI. The DNA for the CDR3 is TGTGCCAGTACTAGCGGGAGTTACGAGCAGTACTTC. As protein: CASTSGSYEQYF.

This clonotype occurred a few times. The rearrangement links TRBV5-6 to TRBJ1-3, with TRBD1 as a possible D gene (5 bases). The germline V and J ends were trimmed by 2 bases and 2 bases, with 8 bases remaining between them. In germline, CDR1 is SGHDT, CDR2 YYEEEE. CDR3 length equals 14 residues. CDR3 in amino acids: CASSFDSAGNTIYF. Here the CDR3 DNA reads TGTGCCAGCAGCTTCGACAGTGCTGGAAACACCATATATTTT.

This clonotype has only one observation. The chain joins TRBV25-1 to TRBJ2-1; 8 nucleotides match TRBD2. In germline, CDR1 is MGHDK, CDR2 SYGVNS. The CDR3 runs 14 residues. The V segment lost 6 bases and the J segment 5 bases; nucleotides outside the gene matches: 6. In DNA form, the CDR3 reads TGTGCCAGCAGCTCTACTAGCGGTCACAATGAGCAGTTCTTC. As protein: CASSSTSGHNEQFF.

CDR3: CSASGLAGGQGDHQETQYF. The CDR3 DNA sequence: TGCAGTGCTAGTGGACTAGCGGGAGGGCAGGGTGACCACCAAGAGACCCAGTACTTC. The V call is TRBV20-1, the J call TRBJ2-5, with 15 bases fitting TRBD2. The germline CDR1 and CDR2 sequences are DFQATT and SNEGSKA (reference sequence). The V gene end was trimmed by 3 bases and the J gene end by 0 bases; junction bases not matched to a gene: 11. This CDR3 comprises 19 residues.

The sample holds many counts of this clonotype. The chain carries TRBV7-9 and TRBJ2-7; maybe TRBD1 (5 bases). V dropped 4 bases and J dropped 3 bases, with 16 bases sitting between them. The CDR3 consists of 15 residues. Germline CDR1 is SEHNR and CDR2 is FQNEAQ (reference sequence). The CDR3 DNA reads TGTGCCAGCAGCTCTACCGACGGACAAATCTACGAGCAGTACTTC. Its protein product is CASSSTDGQIYEQYF.

The chain combines TRBV6-5 with TRBJ1-5; TRBD1 is a possible D gene (5 bases). Germline V gene data show CDR1 as MNHEY and CDR2 as SVGAGI. V was cut by 6 bases and J by 11 bases, with 20 bases left in between. The CDR3 contains 14 residues. CDR3 amino acids: CASRGLDWEETQHF. The DNA for the CDR3 is TGTGCCAGCAGGGGACTAGACTGGGAAGAGACCCAGCATTTT.

V is TRBV29-1 and J is TRBJ1-5; D might be TRBD1 (5 bases). Germline V lookup: CDR1 SQVTM, CDR2 ANQGSEA. The CDR3 is 13 amino acids. The V end lost 6 bases, the J end lost 6 bases, and 15 bases lay between the germline ends. The CDR3 DNA follows: TGCAGCGTCACGTCCCAGGGTATTCAGCCCCAGCATTTT. Its translation is CSVTSQGIQPQHF.

Points on this clonotype: Germline is not matched at one junction end, which may reflect a read error. This rearrangement joins TRBV25-1 to TRBJ1-5, with D tentatively TRBD1 (6 bases). Germline values: CDR1 MGHDK, CDR2 SYGVNS. CDR3 length: 14 residues. This CDR3 reads CASQALGGNQPQHF. The CDR3 nucleotides read TGTGCCAGCCAGGCCCTCGGGGGCAACCAGCCCCAGCATTTT.